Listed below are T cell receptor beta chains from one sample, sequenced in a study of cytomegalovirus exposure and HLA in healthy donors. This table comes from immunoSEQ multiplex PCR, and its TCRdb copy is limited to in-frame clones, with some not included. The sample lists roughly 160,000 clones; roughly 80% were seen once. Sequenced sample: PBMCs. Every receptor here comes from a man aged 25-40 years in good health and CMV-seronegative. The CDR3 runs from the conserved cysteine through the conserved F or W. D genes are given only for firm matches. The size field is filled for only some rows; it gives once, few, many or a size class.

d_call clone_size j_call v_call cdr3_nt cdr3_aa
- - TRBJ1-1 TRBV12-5 TGTGCTAGTGGTTTGAGGTCGGGAGCCAAGGGCACTGAAGCTTTCTTT CASGLRSGAKGTEAFF
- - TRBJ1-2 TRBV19 TGTGCCAGTAGTACACAGATAAACTATGGCTACACCTTC CASSTQINYGYTF
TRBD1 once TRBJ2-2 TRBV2 TGTGCCAGCAGTGGGGACAGGTCCTTGTATTCCGGGGAGCTGTTTTTT CASSGDRSLYSGELFF
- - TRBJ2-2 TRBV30 TGTGCCTGGAGTGCGCTCGGGGCCGGGGAGCTGTTTTTT CAWSALGAGELFF
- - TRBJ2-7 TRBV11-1 TGTGCCAGCAGCCCGTGGGACAAACCCTACGAGCAGTACTTC CASSPWDKPYEQYF
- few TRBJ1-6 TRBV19 TGTGCCAGTAACGTGGCAGAGGGTTCACCCCTCCACTTT CASNVAEGSPLHF
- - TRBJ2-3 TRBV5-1 TGCGCCAGCAGCTTGATCGGCAGGGTCACAGATACGCAGTATTTT CASSLIGRVTDTQYF
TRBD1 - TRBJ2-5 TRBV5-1 TGCGCCAGGAGACAGGGTGAGACCCAGTACTTC CARRQGETQYF
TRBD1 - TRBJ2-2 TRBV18 TGTGCCAGCTCACCTGTACAGGGGACGATGGGCGCCGGGGAGCTGTTTTTT CASSPVQGTMGAGELFF
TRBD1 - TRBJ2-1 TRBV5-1 TGCGCCAGCAGCTTACAGGGGGCAATTCTCAATGAGCAGTTCTTC CASSLQGAILNEQFF
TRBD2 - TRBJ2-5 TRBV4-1 TGCGCCAGCAGCCAAGAGGGGCCGTCGGGAGGCGGTGAGACCCAGTACTTC CASSQEGPSGGGETQYF
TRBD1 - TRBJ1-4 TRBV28 TGTGCCAGCAAAACTAGGAAGGGGTCGCGCAAGGGACAGGGGAATGAAAAACTGTTTTTT CASKTRKGSRKGQGNEKLFF
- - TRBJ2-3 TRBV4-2 TGTGCCAGCAGCTCCGTGGAGGCAGATACGCAGTATTTT CASSSVEADTQYF
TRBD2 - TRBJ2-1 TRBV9 TGTGCCAGCAGCCCATCTTGGACTAGCAGCTACAATGAGCAGTTCTTC CASSPSWTSSYNEQFF
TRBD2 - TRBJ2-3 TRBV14 TGTGCCAGCAGCCAAGAAGGCGGGGGGGCTGTAGATACGCAGTATTTT CASSQEGGGAVDTQYF
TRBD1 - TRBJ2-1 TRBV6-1 TGTGCCAGCAGAGAACAGGGGTCCTACAATGAGCAGTTCTTC CASREQGSYNEQFF
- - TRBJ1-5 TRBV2 TGTGCCAGCAGCGCTGGGTCGTCAGGGAAGAATAGCAATCAGCCCCAGCATTTT CASSAGSSGKNSNQPQHF
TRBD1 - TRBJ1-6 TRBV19 TGTGCCAGTAGCGACAGGGGGCGAAGTTCCCCCCTCCACTTT CASSDRGRSSPLHF
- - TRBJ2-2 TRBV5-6 TGTGCCAGCAGCCTCAGTAGCGCCGGGGAGCTGTTTTTT CASSLSSAGELFF
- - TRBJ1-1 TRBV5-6 TGTGCCAGCACCCCGGGGGGGTTCACTGAAGCTTTCTTT CASTPGGFTEAFF
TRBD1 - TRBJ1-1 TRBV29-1 TGCAGCGCTGGCCGGGGACAGATGAACACTGAAGCTTTCTTT CSAGRGQMNTEAFF
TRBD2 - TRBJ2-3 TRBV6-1 TGTGCCATCGCTAGCGGGGATACAGATACGCAGTATTTT CAIASGDTDTQYF
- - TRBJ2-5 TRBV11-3 TGTGCCAGCAGCTCCGATCACCCAGGGACCCAGTACTTC CASSSDHPGTQYF
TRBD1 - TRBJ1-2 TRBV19 TGTGCCAGTAGTATTAGGGCGGGACAGAACTATGGCTACACCTTC CASSIRAGQNYGYTF
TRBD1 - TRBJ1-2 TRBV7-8 TGTGCCAGCAGCTTAGAGGCCAAACAGGGGATAATGAGGTTGCGCGGCTACACCTTC CASSLEAKQGIMRLRGYTF
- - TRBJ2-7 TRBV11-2 TGTGCCAGCAGCTTAGTTCTGACAGGAAAGAGATACGAGCAGTACTTC CASSLVLTGKRYEQYF
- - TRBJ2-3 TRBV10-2 TGCGCCAGCAGTTCGTCTATTGAGGGTCCAGATACGCAGTATTTT CASSSSIEGPDTQYF
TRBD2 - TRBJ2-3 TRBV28 TGTGCCAGCAGTTTACCCTGGACTAGCGGGGAAAGCACAGATACGCAGTATTTT CASSLPWTSGESTDTQYF
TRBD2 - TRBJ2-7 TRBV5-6 TGTGCCAGCAGCCCACCGGGACTAGCACACGAGCAGTACTTC CASSPPGLAHEQYF
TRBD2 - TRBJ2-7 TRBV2 TGTGCCAGCATTGGGAGGGTCTCCTACGAGCAGTACTTC CASIGRVSYEQYF
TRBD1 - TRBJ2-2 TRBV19 TGTGCCAGTAGTAGGACAGGGGGGTATACCGGGGAGCTGTTTTTT CASSRTGGYTGELFF